Sequencing of this TCR beta chain was carried out in a study of OX40 agonist ivuxolimab in advanced cancers. Germline lookup yields CDR1 PRHDT and CDR2 FYEKMQ (reference sequence). V was clipped by 3 bases and J by 7 bases; unmatched bases: 1. The CDR3 length is 14 residues. Assay: immunoSEQ multiplex PCR; the TCRdb copy retains only in-frame clones and omits some. The sample gives roughly 56,000 clones, approximately 89% of which show up once; 18% is in the top ten. The sequence was collected from an adult with an advanced solid tumor such as melanoma, head and neck, liver or kidney cancer. Here the sequenced sample was CD4+ or CD8+ T cells sorted from blood, taken in a trial of the OX40 agonist ivuxolimab. This chain connects TRBV13 to TRBJ2-1, with TRBD2 matching 12 bases. CDR3 sequence (DNA): TGTGCCAGCAGCTTGACTAGCGGGAGTAATGAGCAGTTCTTC. It yields the protein CASSLTSGSNEQFF.